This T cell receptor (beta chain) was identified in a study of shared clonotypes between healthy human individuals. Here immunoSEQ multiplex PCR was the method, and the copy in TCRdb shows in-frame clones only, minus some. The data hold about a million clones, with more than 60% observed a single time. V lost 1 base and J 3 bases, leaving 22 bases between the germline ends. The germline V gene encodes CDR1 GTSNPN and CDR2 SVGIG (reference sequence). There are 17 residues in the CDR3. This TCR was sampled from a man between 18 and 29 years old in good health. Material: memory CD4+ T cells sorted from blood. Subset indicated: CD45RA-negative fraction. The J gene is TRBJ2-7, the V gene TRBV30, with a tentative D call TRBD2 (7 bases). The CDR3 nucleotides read TGTGCCTGGAGTGGCCGGGGGGACACCGGCAGGGTCTACGAGCAGTACTTC. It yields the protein CAWSGRGDTGRVYEQYF.